This T cell receptor beta chain is from a study of blood T cell repertoires in COVID-19 (dated by TCRdb to about 2020). For context, the study as a whole: Samples from collaborators originated in the United States, Italy and Spain and spanned both the acute and convalescent phases of COVID-19. The material from the prospective study consisted of cDNA or gDNA derived from T cells, B-cell-depleted T cells, or PBMCs. Subjects who had been exposed to COVID-19, were actively infected with it, or had recovered from it provided the deeply sampled blood TCRbeta repertoires that made up the dataset. The repertoires were released in a freely available public database meant as a resource for research on the immune response to SARS-CoV-2. The samples were drawn from two sources: the first 160 participants of the ongoing ImmuneRACE study, and 1,200 or so subjects contributed by 6 global collaborators. Nearly every sample came with metadata listing a de-identified subject ID, COVID-19 status, age in years and sex. Where available, HLA class I and class II types were taken from metadata supplied by the sample provider and were not determined by assay-based typing.

General study outcomes and caveats: How much clinical and demographic metadata was included differed by source and by participant, and the metadata was provided uncurated.

CDR1 and CDR2 were assigned from the germline V gene as MNHEY and SVGAGI. Reading from cysteine to phenylalanine, the CDR3 counts 13 amino acids. The only DNA kept is the CDR3, 39 bases in frame from the first base. Deletion took 7 bases off V and 2 bases off J, with a span of 9 bases between the germline ends. For this clone: The clone's antigen remains unknown. Base quality data are lacking; no much larger clone is found one base away.

Collaborating institutions collected whole blood in K2EDTA tubes following their own protocols. For TCRbeta analysis, collaborator samples were shipped as frozen whole blood, as isolated PBMCs, or as DNA extracted from either sample type. TCRbeta CDR3 regions were amplified from genomic DNA using the immunoSEQ Assay, a bias-controlled multiplex PCR. Regarding the original processing steps: The number of nucleated cells in each sample was estimated by amplification of reference gene primers within the assay. To quantify the absolute abundance of each unique TCRbeta CDR3 rearrangement, sequence reads were collapsed and filtered. For each sample, productive Simpson clonality was calculated by taking the square root of Simpson's diversity index across productive rearrangements. TCRdb mirrors the immuneACCESS table, restricted to in-frame sequences. Some clones are absent from its copies; in checked studies, under half trace to an unresolved V gene, and the reason for the others is unknown. The DNA was the basis for D and trimming; V, J and clone size are from that table. This sample holds fewer than 120,000 clones; 60% to 80% were observed only once. The top ten hold about a sixth of the sample.

This receptor was identified in an elderly woman with active or convalescent COVID-19. Sequencing was done on a sample of peripheral blood. Recombination linked TRBV6-5 to TRBJ1-5; the D gene cannot be resolved reliably. The CDR3: CASKRAGNQPQHF. The DNA sequence follows: TGTGCCAGCAAGAGGGCGGGCAATCAGCCCCAGCATTTT.